This T cell receptor (beta chain) was sequenced for a study of post-analysis software for immune sequencing data. TCR beta cDNA libraries had unique molecular identifiers. Each CDR3 protein gets one entry after TCRdb re-called the PCR reads with MiXCR. The sample carries some 500,000 distinct CDR3 sequences, roughly 46% recorded once. Sequencing input: blood. This sequence originates from a girl under 18 with multiple sclerosis.

CDR3 bases: TGTGCCAGCAGGGGATCCGGAGGGGAGCGTGGCACTGAAGCTTTCTTT. This translates into CASRGSGGERGTEAFF. The chain joins TRBV28 to TRBJ1-1, with a possible D match to TRBD1 (5 bases). Germline V gene lookup returns CDR1 MDHEN and CDR2 SYDVKM. Between the trimmed V and J ends, which lost 6 bases and 4 bases, there was a span of 21 bases. This CDR3 is built from 16 residues.